The 14 T cell receptor beta chains below all came from one sample that was sequenced in a study of T cell clonality in common variable immunodeficiency. This table comes from immunoSEQ multiplex PCR, and its TCRdb copy is limited to in-frame clones, with some not included. This sample shows about 52,000 clones and no singletons; 2% to 2.5% rests with the ten largest. The sequenced sample consisted of peripheral blood mononuclear cells. The source is a person between 18 and 75 years old in good health.

This clone occurred many times. The CDR3 end lies 3 residues beyond the end of the read and is filled in from the germline J gene. The chain links TRBV19 to TRBJ2-5, with D perhaps assigned TRBD1 or TRBD2 (6 bases each). Trimming removed 3 bases from V and 1 base from J, with 9 bases in between. Germline lookup yields CDR1 LNHDA and CDR2 SQIVND (reference sequence). The CDR3 length is 14 residues. The CDR3 loop reads CASSMRDIQETQYF. The sequenced part of the CDR3 DNA is TGTGCCAGTAGTATGCGGGACATCCAAGAGACC.

This clone has a count of ten or more. The read terminates 3 residues before the CDR3 end, so the remaining end is supplied by the germline J gene. The V call is TRBV19, the J call TRBJ2-6, with a tentative D call TRBD2 (6 bases). From germline, CDR1 is LNHDA and CDR2 SQIVND (reference sequence). CDR3 length: 17 residues. V lost 6 bases to trimming and J lost 2 bases, with 17 bases between them. CDR3 sequence: CASSGTPGRAGANVLTF. The part of the CDR3 DNA that was read is TGTGCCAGTAGCGGGACTCCCGGTAGGGCTGGGGCCAACGTC.

At least ten counts were recorded for this clone. Read coverage stops 3 residues before the CDR3 terminus; the germline J gene supplies the remainder. The J gene is TRBJ2-7, the V gene TRBV5-1, with 10 positions matching TRBD1. The CDR3 has 16 residues. Trimming took 4 bases from V and 5 from J; bases not matched to a gene: 12. Germline CDR1 is SGHRS and CDR2 is YFSETQ. The CDR3 bases that were read are TGCGCCAGCAGCGCTAGCACAGGGACAGGGGTCCACGAG. It translates to CASSASTGTGVHE. The whole CDR3 sequence reads CASSASTGTGVHEQYF.

This clone came up many times. The missing CDR3 end, 3 residues past where the read stops, is filled in from the germline J gene. The V call is TRBV5-1, the J call TRBJ2-5, with TRBD1 identical over 9 bases. CDR3 length equals 14 residues. The germline gives CDR1 SGHRS, CDR2 YFSETQ. With 2 bases clipped from V and 5 bases from J, the junction kept 4 bases outside the gene matches. The CDR3 is CASSLQGAEETQYF. The CDR3 DNA, read in part, is TGCGCCAGCAGCTTACAGGGGGCAGAGGAGACC.

This clone was recorded many times. The DNA ends 3 residues before the CDR3 does, and the rest of the CDR3 is filled in from the germline J gene. The chain couples TRBV19 to TRBJ2-2; D is possibly TRBD1 (6 bases). The CDR3 consists of 12 residues. Germline V gene data show CDR1 as LNHDA and CDR2 as SQIVND (reference sequence). The CDR3 sequence is CASSPQGQGLFF. CDR3 DNA, as far as it was read: TGTGCCAGTAGTCCGCAGGGGCAGGGG.

This clone was seen many times. The CDR3 end falls 3 residues outside the read, so it is completed with the germline J gene. The chain couples TRBV19 to TRBJ2-2; no reliable D call. V lost 5 bases to trimming and J lost 5 bases, with 18 bases between them. The germline V gene has CDR1 LNHDA and CDR2 SQIVND (reference sequence). This CDR3 contains 16 residues. CDR3 loop: CASSPPWAPRTGELFF. The part of the CDR3 DNA that was read is TGTGCCAGTAGTCCTCCCTGGGCCCCCCGGACCGGGGAG.

In this sample, this clone turned up many times. The read ends 3 residues early relative to the CDR3; the germline J gene fills the gap. The J gene is TRBJ2-1, the V gene TRBV5-4; 8 bases match TRBD2. The CDR3 length is 15 residues. Germline CDR1 SGHNT, CDR2 YYREEE (reference sequence). Germline trimming cut 2 bases from V and 6 bases from J; bases unmatched to any gene: 7. CDR3 sequence: CASSLSSGSSNEQFF. The CDR3 DNA, read in part, is TGTGCCAGCAGCTTATCTAGCGGGTCTAGCAATGAG.

The sample holds a few counts of this clone. Read sequence stops 3 residues before the CDR3 end, and the germline J gene provides the missing end. The V call is TRBV30, the J call TRBJ1-1; tentative D call: TRBD1 (5 bases). V was clipped by 5 bases and J by 1 base, with 23 bases between them. This CDR3 spans 17 amino acids. In germline, CDR1 is GTSNPN, CDR2 SVGIG (reference sequence). This CDR3 is CAWGLGGVAIKNTEAFF. The CDR3 bases that were read are TGTGCCTGGGGATTGGGAGGGGTGGCAATTAAGAACACTGAA.

This clone was recorded many times. The read ends 3 residues early relative to the CDR3; the germline J gene fills the gap. V gene TRBV2 combines with J gene TRBJ2-5; 9 bases fit TRBD1. Trimming at V came to 6 bases and at J to 5 bases, leaving 10 bases not matched to a gene. Germline-derived CDR1 and CDR2 are SNHLY and FYNNEI. The CDR3 runs to 15 residues. The CDR3 DNA, read in part, is TGTGCCAGCAGGGGCATTACAGGGGGCAGCGAGACC. Encoded protein: CASRGITGGSET. The entire CDR3 protein reads CASRGITGGSETQYF.

This clone was counted many times. Its ends do not fully match the called genes, so a read error is possible. Coverage ceases 3 residues before the CDR3 finishes, and the germline J gene fills in the end. The chain recombines TRBV2 with TRBJ2-5; the match to TRBD1 covers 11 bases. This CDR3 contains 14 residues. Germline V gene sequence: CDR1 SNHLY, CDR2 FYNNEI. This CDR3 reads CASSVDRGQGTQYF. Partial CDR3 DNA: TGTGCCAGCAGTGTGGACAGGGGGCAAGGGACC.

This clone was seen repeatedly, ten times or more. Read coverage stops 3 residues before the CDR3 terminus; the germline J gene supplies the remainder. The chain couples TRBV5-1 to TRBJ2-1, with D perhaps TRBD1 (5 bases). V dropped 1 base and J dropped 3 bases, with 8 bases sitting between them. The CDR3 contains 14 residues. The V gene's germline CDR1 is SGHRS and CDR2 YFSETQ. CDR3 in amino acids: CASSLQTVYNEQFF. The sequenced CDR3 bases are TGCGCCAGCAGCTTGCAGACAGTCTACAATGAG.

This clone has at least ten counts. Read sequence stops 3 residues before the CDR3 end, and the germline J gene provides the missing end. The chain joins TRBV20-1 to TRBJ1-2, with a weak D call TRBD1 (5 bases). There are 12 residues in the CDR3. Germline V gene lookup returns CDR1 DFQATT and CDR2 SNEGSKA (reference sequence). The V end lost 0 bases, the J end lost 6 bases, and 8 bases lay between the germline ends. The part of the CDR3 DNA that was read is TGCAGTGCTAGAGATCGAGGGGATGGC. Encoded protein: CSARDRGDG. The full-length CDR3 reads as CSARDRGDGYTF.

This clone appeared a few times. The CDR3 is cut off 3 residues early in the read; its end comes from the germline J gene. The chain has TRBV20-1 and TRBJ2-7; 7 bases line up with TRBD2. Trimming took 5 bases from V and 0 from J; bases not matched to a gene: 7. The CDR3 covers 14 residues. The germline V gene encodes CDR1 DFQATT and CDR2 SNEGSKA (reference sequence). CDR3 DNA (partial): TGCAGTGCTCCACGGCGGGGGTCCTCCTACGAG. The encoded protein is CSAPRRGSSYE. The entire CDR3 reads CSAPRRGSSYEQYF.

In its sample, this clone was seen many times. CDR3: CASSPRTGSDEQYF. CDR3 DNA, as far as it was read: TGTGCCAGCAGCCCGCGGACAGGGTCGGACGAG. The chain uses TRBV5-6 and TRBJ2-7; 8 bases are shared with TRBD1. Read coverage stops 3 residues before the CDR3 terminus; the germline J gene supplies the remainder. The V and J ends lost 4 bases and 5 bases, in that order; junction bases with no gene match: 8. This CDR3 spans 14 amino acids. Germline V gives CDR1 SGHDT, CDR2 YYEEEE.